The rows below give T cell receptor beta chains drawn from one sample of a study of patients and donors after allogeneic stem cell transplantation. TCRdb redid the calling of the RT-PCR reads with MiXCR, one entry per CDR3 protein. The table includes 30,000 to 40,000 distinct CDR3 sequences, around 40% detected once. Sequencing used blood, either unsorted or a sorted T cell fraction (not recorded which). Source of these receptors: a human donor who was either an allogeneic HSCT recipient or a stem cell or donor lymphocyte infusion donor (not recorded which). It is not recorded whose cells these are; they may come from a transplant donor. Both conserved end residues are part of each CDR3. D genes are given only for firm matches. Some rows have no size entry. The others give once, few or many, or a class for an expanded clone.

>TRBJ2-7|NA|TRBV29-1|NA|13
TGCAGCGTTGAAGTTTCTCTCGGGGCCGAGCAGTACTTC
CSVEVSLGAEQYF
>TRBJ2-5|NA|TRBV5-1|NA|12
TGCGCCAGCAGCTTGGGGGTGGAGACCCAGTACTTC
CASSLGVETQYF
>TRBJ1-1|TRBD1|TRBV11-3|NA|14
TGTGCCAGCAAGATGCAGGGGGCTAACACTGAAGCTTTCTTT
CASKMQGANTEAFF
>TRBJ1-6|NA|TRBV7-2|NA|16
TGTGCCAGCAGCTTACGTTACAGGGCGAATAATTCACCCCTCCACTTT
CASSLRYRANNSPLHF
>TRBJ2-1|TRBD2|TRBV6-5|NA|15
TGTGCCAGCAGTTACTGGGCTAGCGGGAGTGATGAGCAGTTCTTC
CASSYWASGSDEQFF
>TRBJ1-4|NA|TRBV20-1|many|17
TGCAGTGCTAGAGATTGGTTCCAGGGACCAACTAATGAAAAACTGTTTTTT
CSARDWFQGPTNEKLFF
>TRBJ1-1|NA|TRBV29-1|few|14
TGCAGCGTCGGCCTGGGGGACCTAAACACTGAAGCTTTCTTT
CSVGLGDLNTEAFF
>TRBJ1-2|TRBD1|TRBV12-3/TRBV12-4|few|15
TGTGCCAGCAGTCCAACCGGGACAGGGAGGTATGGCTACACCTTC
CASSPTGTGRYGYTF
>TRBJ1-5|TRBD1|TRBV10-3|NA|16
TGTGCCATCAGTGCCGAGGGGGCACTTATGAATCAGCCCCAGCATTTT
CAISAEGALMNQPQHF
>TRBJ1-4|NA|TRBV7-2|NA|14
TGTGCCAGCAGCAAAGGAGGATCCCAAGGCGGACTGTTTTTT
CASSKGGSQGGLFF
>TRBJ1-1|NA|TRBV9|NA|15
TGTGCCAGCAGCCCCACCTCGGGGGGGCGGACTGAAGCTTTCTTT
CASSPTSGGRTEAFF
>TRBJ1-4|NA|TRBV12-3/TRBV12-4|many|13
TGTGCCAAGGAGGAAGTGAGTGGGGCGCCCCTGTTTTTT
CAKEEVSGAPLFF
>TRBJ1-5|NA|TRBV4-2|few|13
TGTGCCAGCAGCCAATACGGCAATCAGCCCCAGCATTTT
CASSQYGNQPQHF
>TRBJ1-6|NA|TRBV27|NA|13
TGTGCCAGCAGTACCGGGTTCCATTCACCCCTCCACTTT
CASSTGFHSPLHF
>TRBJ2-1|TRBD1|TRBV6-4|NA|16
TGTGCCAGCAGTACCGGGACAGGGCTCTCCTACAATGAGCAGTTCTTC
CASSTGTGLSYNEQFF
>TRBJ2-7|TRBD1|TRBV29-1|NA|12
TGCAGCGTGGGAACAGGGGCCTACGAGCAGTACTTC
CSVGTGAYEQYF
>TRBJ2-7|TRBD1|TRBV18|few|15
TGTGCCAGCTCACGGCTCACAGGGGTATCCTACGAGCAGTACTTC
CASSRLTGVSYEQYF
>TRBJ1-2|NA|TRBV7-9|few|14
TGTGCCAGCAGCTTATGGCCAGGCCAGCGAGGCTACACCTTC
CASSLWPGQRGYTF